This T cell receptor (beta chain) was recorded in a study of blood T cell repertoires in COVID-19. This clone was seen a single time. Participants reported their clinical history, and cohort assignment relied on those reports. The study counted Cohort 3 donors as recovered given two negative PCRs, clearance, or symptom resolution. Authors' methods: Estimation of nucleated cell counts was performed using reference gene primer amplification. Profiling relied on immunoSEQ multiplex PCR, and the TCRdb table lists in-frame clones only, not all of them. V, J and clone size are taken as reported in that table, and D and trimming were inferred from the DNA itself. The sample has about 410,000 clones, roughly 87% seen once; the top ten hold approximately 0.65%. This CDR3 region has 17 residues. Trimming cost V 5 bases and J 2 bases; bases outside gene matches: 14. CDR1 is SGHRS, CDR2 YFSETQ, per germline.

The specimen was PBMCs or T cells enriched from blood (not recorded which). This sequence originates from a man aged 18 to 35 who had recovered from COVID-19. V gene TRBV5-1 combines with J gene TRBJ1-1; 8 bases are shared with TRBD1. In DNA form, the CDR3 reads TGCGCCAGCAGTCCCCTTGGCCCCGGGACAGGAAACACTGAAGCTTTCTTT. Its protein is CASSPLGPGTGNTEAFF.